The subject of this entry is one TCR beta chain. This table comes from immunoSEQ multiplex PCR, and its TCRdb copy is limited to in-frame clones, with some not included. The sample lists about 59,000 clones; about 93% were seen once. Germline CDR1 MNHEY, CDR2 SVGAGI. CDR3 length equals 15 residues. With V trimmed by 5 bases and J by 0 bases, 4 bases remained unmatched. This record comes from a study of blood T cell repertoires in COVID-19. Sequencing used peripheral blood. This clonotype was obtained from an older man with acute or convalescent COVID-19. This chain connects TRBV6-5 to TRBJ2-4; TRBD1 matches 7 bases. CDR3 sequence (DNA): TGTGCCAGCAGTCTGGACAGGTTAGCCAAAAACATTCAGTACTTC. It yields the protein CASSLDRLAKNIQYF.